The next 32 T cell receptor beta chains were all read from a single sample in a study of blood T cells in healthy people across ages. Together with a sample-barcoded 5' primer, a J-beta primer mix was included in a second PCR lasting about 7 to 12 cycles. From the 5' RACE reads, TCRdb called clonotypes with MiXCR, one entry per CDR3 protein. The sample carries approximately 760,000 distinct CDR3 sequences, roughly 25% recorded once. This sample was shared with a second study, whose subject was T cells of mothers and their children.

The specimen was blood. The receptor source for this set is a boy between 10 and 17 years old in good health.

In the case of this clonotype: Compared with germline, one end of the junction differs, possibly owing to a read error. The chain is built from TRBV6-5 and TRBJ1-2, with D possibly matching TRBD1 (5 bases). This CDR3 has 13 amino acids. CDR1 MNHEY and CDR2 SVGAGI come from the germline V gene. CDR3 bases: TGTACCAGCAGAGAAGCAGGGAACTATGGCTACACCTTC. Translation: CTSREAGNYGYTF.

This chain uses TRBV5-1 with TRBJ2-7; D not certain. Germline V gives CDR1 SGHRS, CDR2 YFSETQ. CDR3 size: 12 residues. The V end lost 0 bases, the J end lost 2 bases, and 3 bases lay between the germline ends. CDR3 coding DNA: TGCGCCAGCAGCTTGGATGCCTACGAGCAGTACTTC. Translated: CASSLDAYEQYF.

The chain joins TRBV6-1 to TRBJ2-5; 9 nucleotides match TRBD1. The J call is uncertain, as TRBJ2-1 better fits the DNA end. The germline gives CDR1 MNHNS, CDR2 SASEGT. The CDR3 extends over 14 amino acids. CDR3 protein: CASSERDRVNEQFF. Here the CDR3 DNA reads TGTGCCAGCAGCGAACGGGACAGGGTAAATGAGCAGTTCTTC.

The rearrangement uses TRBV29-1 and TRBJ2-5, with D uncertain. The germline V and J ends were trimmed by 6 bases and 1 base, with 12 bases remaining between them. Per germline, CDR1 SQVTM and CDR2 ANQGSEA. The CDR3 contains 13 residues. The DNA for the CDR3 is TGCAGCGTCTCCTCGGGTGGCCAAGAGACCCAGTACTTC. It codes for CSVSSGGQETQYF. Using reference TRBV29-1 and TRBJ2-5 for the parts outside the CDR3, the full variable domain is SAVISQKPSRDICQRGTSLTIQCQVDSQVTMMFWYRQQPGQSLTLIATANQGSEATYESGFVIDKFPISRPNLTFSTLTVSNMSPEDSSIYLCSVSSGGQETQYFGPGTRLLVL.

The chain uses TRBV5-1 and TRBJ2-7; 9 positions match TRBD1. V shed 2 bases and J 3 bases; nucleotides not matched to a gene: 9. CDR1 is SGHRS, CDR2 YFSETQ, per germline. The CDR3 contains 16 residues. The CDR3 region is CASSLNPGQGYYEQYF. In DNA form, the CDR3 reads TGCGCCAGCAGCTTAAACCCGGGACAGGGATACTACGAGCAGTACTTC.

The chain uses TRBV5-1 and TRBJ1-1; a possible D gene is TRBD1 (5 bases). The germline CDR1 and CDR2 sequences are SGHRS and YFSETQ. This CDR3 region has 15 residues. Trimming stripped 4 bases from V and 0 bases from J, with 13 bases between. CDR3 amino acids: CASSLLTVLNTEAFF. CDR3 nucleotide sequence: TGCGCCAGCAGCCTATTGACAGTTCTGAACACTGAAGCTTTCTTT.

This clonotype was observed a few times. This chain joins TRBV6-5 and TRBJ1-1; D unclear. Germline V gene data show CDR1 as MNHEY and CDR2 as SVGAGI. There are 11 residues in the CDR3. V was pared by 6 bases and J by 7 bases, with 9 bases between. The CDR3 sequence is CASSNSIEAFF. The CDR3 DNA follows: TGTGCCAGCAGCAACTCCATTGAAGCTTTCTTT.

This clonotype came up a few times. The genes are TRBV9 and TRBJ1-1; the D gene is possibly TRBD1 (5 bases). This CDR3 is built from 13 residues. Trimming removed 4 bases from V and 4 bases from J, with 11 bases in between. Germline V gene lookup returns CDR1 SGDLS and CDR2 YYNGEE. As DNA, the CDR3 is TGTGCCAGCAGCTCCCCAGGGCGCACTGAAGCTTTCTTT. This translates into CASSSPGRTEAFF.

This clonotype turned up a few times. The chain recombines TRBV7-9 with TRBJ2-5; D is unresolved. V was trimmed by 2 bases and J by 5 bases, leaving 9 bases between them. There are 13 residues in the CDR3. Germline-derived CDR1 and CDR2 are SEHNR and FQNEAQ (reference sequence). CDR3 loop: CASSLKGTETQYF. CDR3 in DNA: TGTGCCAGCAGCTTAAAGGGAACTGAGACCCAGTACTTC.

There are a few counts of this clonotype. The J gene is TRBJ2-5, the V gene TRBV9, with 7 bases matching TRBD2. The J call is uncertain, as TRBJ2-1 better fits the DNA end. The CDR3 runs 15 residues. CDR1 is SGDLS, CDR2 YYNGEE, per germline. DNA of the CDR3: TGTGCCAGCAGTCGGGGGGAGTCGACCTACAATGAGCAGTTCTTC. Residues: CASSRGESTYNEQFF.

This clonotype has only a few counts. V is TRBV4-1 and J is TRBJ2-5; no clear D gene. The length of the CDR3 is 14 residues. Between the trimmed V and J ends, which lost 1 base and 7 bases, there was a span of 13 bases. Germline V gene sequence: CDR1 MGHRA, CDR2 YSYEKL. CDR3 region: CASSQGQDPGTQYF. The CDR3 nucleotides read TGCGCCAGCAGCCAAGGGCAGGACCCAGGGACCCAGTACTTC.

This chain links TRBV6-6 with TRBJ2-3, with D perhaps matching TRBD2 (6 bases). Deletions cut 1 base from V and 4 bases from J, with 15 bases between. Germline V gene sequence: CDR1 MNHNY, CDR2 SVGAGI (reference sequence). This CDR3 spans 16 amino acids. DNA of the CDR3: TGTGCCAGCAGTTACTTGGCAGGGAGGTTCGCAGATACGCAGTATTTT. It translates to CASSYLAGRFADTQYF.

The CDR3 bases are TGTGCCATCAGTGGATCAAATTCCCAGGACATTCAGTACTTC. Its translation: CAISGSNSQDIQYF. This chain connects TRBV10-3 to TRBJ2-4; the D is unclear. The CDR3 loop spans 14 amino acids. Trimming removed 4 bases at V and 8 bases at J, with 15 bases between. Germline CDR1 and CDR2: ENHRY and SYGVKD.

This chain links TRBV2 with TRBJ2-7, with TRBD1 matching over 7 bases. Germline V gene data show CDR1 as SNHLY and CDR2 as FYNNEI. This CDR3 region has 14 residues. The J segment lost 6 bases and the V segment lost 6 bases, leaving 11 bases of the junction unmatched. For the CDR3, the DNA is TGTGCCAGCAGGAACCAACAGGGGACCGGCGAGCAGTACTTC. Translation: CASRNQQGTGEQYF.

The chain is built from TRBV4-1 and TRBJ2-5; 11 bases map to TRBD2. CDR3 size: 16 residues. CDR1 and CDR2 from the germline V gene are MGHRA and YSYEKL. The junction had 8 bases not matched to a gene; V was cut back by 3 bases and J by 5 bases. The CDR3 reads CASSHQLAGERETQYF. The CDR3 bases are TGCGCCAGCAGCCACCAACTAGCGGGAGAAAGGGAGACCCAGTACTTC.

J is TRBJ1-5 and V is TRBV2, with D perhaps matching TRBD1 (5 bases). Germline-derived CDR1 and CDR2 are SNHLY and FYNNEI. CDR3 length: 15 residues. Trimming left V 1 base short and J 0 bases short, with 7 bases between. CDR3 loop: CASSEGTNSNQPQHF. Written as DNA, the CDR3 is TGTGCCAGCAGTGAAGGGACAAATAGCAATCAGCCCCAGCATTTT.

V usage is TRBV12-3 or TRBV12-4 and J usage is TRBJ2-1; no reliable D call. The CDR3 contains 16 residues. V was pared by 6 bases and J by 2 bases, with 17 bases between. The DNA for the CDR3 is TGTGCCAGCAGCACCAGCCCAGGTGGGCCCTACAATGAGCAGTTCTTC. It specifies CASSTSPGGPYNEQFF.

Comment on this clonotype: One junction end disagrees with the germline gene, perhaps due to a read error. This rearrangement joins TRBV11-3 to TRBJ2-5; D is unresolved. Germline values: CDR1 SGHNT, CDR2 YENEEA. CDR3 length: 13 residues. CDR3 DNA: TGTGCCAACAGCTTAAATCCCCTAGGGACCCAGTACTTC. Translating gives CANSLNPLGTQYF. Filled out from reference TRBV11-3 and TRBJ2-5, the complete variable domain reads EAGVVQSPRYKIIEKKQPVAFWCNPISGHNTLYWYLQNLGQGPELLIRYENEEAVDDSQLPKDRFSAERLKGVDSTLKIQPAELGDSAVYLCANSLNPLGTQYFGPGTRLLVL.

The chain has TRBV20-1 and TRBJ2-5; D not resolved. V was shortened by 5 bases and J by 4 bases, with 20 bases between the two germline ends. Germline V gives CDR1 DFQATT, CDR2 SNEGSKA (reference sequence). The CDR3 is 15 residues long. For the CDR3, the DNA is TGCAGTGCTCATCCGGGTGGCAGAAGACCAGAGACCCAGTACTTC. This gives the protein CSAHPGGRRPETQYF.

This clonotype was seen a handful of times. V is TRBV29-1 and J is TRBJ1-2, with TRBD1 identical over 8 bases. The germline CDR1 and CDR2 sequences are SQVTM and ANQGSEA. The ends lost 7 bases at V and 3 bases at J; junction bases unmatched: 16. CDR3 length equals 16 residues. CDR3 amino acids: CSAWVTGGKPDYGYTF. CDR3 DNA: TGCAGCGCCTGGGTCACAGGGGGGAAACCTGACTATGGCTACACCTTC.

The chain is built from TRBV28 and TRBJ2-1; D remains ambiguous. From germline, CDR1 is MDHEN and CDR2 SYDVKM. The ends were cut back, 9 bases at V and 5 bases at J, with 5 bases in the middle. This CDR3 is 10 amino acids long. The CDR3 spells CASQNNEQFF. The CDR3 DNA reads TGTGCCAGTCAAAACAATGAGCAGTTCTTC.

This clonotype was counted between two and nine times. The chain recombines TRBV29-1 with TRBJ2-1, with 10 bases lining up with TRBD2. The CDR3 sequence is 15 residues long. With 5 bases clipped from V and 1 base from J, the junction kept 5 bases outside the gene matches. Germline V lookup: CDR1 SQVTM, CDR2 ANQGSEA. The DNA for the CDR3 is TGCAGCGTTAGCGGGGGGGTAGAGTCCTACAATGAGCAGTTCTTC. It yields the protein CSVSGGVESYNEQFF.

This clonotype was found once. The J gene is TRBJ2-5, the V gene TRBV29-1; tentative D call: TRBD1 (6 bases). V lost 5 bases to trimming and J lost 5 bases, with 21 bases between them. The CDR3 covers 15 residues. Germline CDR1 is SQVTM and CDR2 is ANQGSEA. This CDR3 reads CSVQADQGPGETQYF. CDR3 sequence (DNA): TGCAGCGTTCAAGCCGATCAGGGGCCGGGGGAGACCCAGTACTTC. The complete variable domain, with remaining parts taken from reference TRBV29-1 and TRBJ2-5, reads SAVISQKPSRDICQRGTSLTIQCQVDSQVTMMFWYRQQPGQSLTLIATANQGSEATYESGFVIDKFPISRPNLTFSTLTVSNMSPEDSSIYLCSVQADQGPGETQYFGPGTRLLVL.

This chain connects TRBV7-2 to TRBJ2-5; 10 bases agree with TRBD2. Germline V gene data show CDR1 as SGHTA and CDR2 as FQGNSA. Trimming took 5 bases from V and 4 from J; bases not matched to a gene: 7. The CDR3 totals 15 residues. CDR3 in amino acids: CASSLRGLARETQYF. Here the CDR3 DNA reads TGTGCCAGCAGCCTCCGGGGACTAGCGAGAGAGACCCAGTACTTC.

This clonotype was recorded a few times. The genes are TRBV12-3 or TRBV12-4 and TRBJ2-4; no definite D call. Trimming took 1 base from V and 7 from J, leaving 8 bases between them. The CDR3 spans 13 residues. CDR3 region: CASSLGFLNIQYF. For the CDR3, the DNA is TGTGCCAGCAGTTTAGGGTTTCTGAACATTCAGTACTTC.

V and J are TRBV10-1 and TRBJ2-5; 9 positions match TRBD1. After removal of 0 bases from V and 7 bases from J, the junction contained 6 bases not matched to a gene. CDR1 is WNHNN, CDR2 SYGVQD, per germline (reference sequence). The CDR3 covers 15 residues. Here the CDR3 reads CASSESTGGRGTQYF. CDR3 nucleotides: TGCGCCAGCAGTGAGTCAACAGGGGGCAGGGGGACCCAGTACTTC.

J is TRBJ2-2 and V is TRBV4-3, with a weak D call TRBD1 (5 bases). This CDR3 region has 16 residues. V dropped 0 bases and J dropped 1 base, with 9 bases sitting between them. The germline gives CDR1 LGHNA, CDR2 YSLEER. The CDR3 protein is CASSQDEDMNTGELFF. CDR3 DNA: TGCGCCAGCAGCCAAGACGAGGACATGAACACCGGGGAGCTGTTTTTT.

This clonotype was detected only a few times. This chain links TRBV29-1 with TRBJ2-7, with TRBD1 matching 7 bases. CDR3 length: 13 residues. Germline-derived CDR1 and CDR2 are SQVTM and ANQGSEA. The V segment lost 5 bases and the J segment 0 bases; nucleotides outside the gene matches: 4. DNA for the CDR3: TGCAGCGTTTGGGACAGAGACTCCTACGAGCAGTACTTC. Its protein product is CSVWDRDSYEQYF.

The chain recombines TRBV28 with TRBJ2-7; D not resolved. The germline V gene has CDR1 MDHEN and CDR2 SYDVKM. V lost 8 bases and J 6 bases, leaving 11 bases between the germline ends. CDR3 length equals 11 residues. CDR3 sequence: CASATEVEQYF. Written as DNA, the CDR3 is TGTGCCAGCGCAACCGAGGTCGAGCAGTACTTC. The complete variable domain, with remaining parts taken from reference TRBV28 and TRBJ2-7, reads DVKVTQSSRYLVKRTGEKVFLECVQDMDHENMFWYRQDPGLGLRLIYFSYDVKMKEKGDIPEGYSVSREKKERFSLILESASTNQTSMYLCASATEVEQYFGPGTRLTVT.

J is TRBJ2-2 and V is TRBV29-1; the D gene is possibly TRBD1 (5 bases). The V gene's germline CDR1 is SQVTM and CDR2 ANQGSEA. The CDR3 extends over 15 amino acids. V was clipped by 2 bases and J by 4 bases, with 14 bases between them. CDR3 in amino acids: CSVENGARGTGELFF. The CDR3 region has the DNA TGCAGCGTTGAAAATGGGGCGCGAGGCACCGGGGAGCTGTTTTTT.

This rearrangement joins TRBV14 to TRBJ2-7; 8 positions agree with TRBD1. The CDR3 length is 14 residues. Trimming took 3 bases from V and 4 from J; bases not matched to a gene: 5. The germline V gene encodes CDR1 SGHDN and CDR2 FVKESK. The CDR3 loop reads CASSHGQGWYEQYF. Written as DNA, the CDR3 is TGTGCCAGCAGCCATGGACAGGGATGGTACGAGCAGTACTTC.

This clonotype was observed a handful of times. The V call is TRBV29-1, the J call TRBJ1-4; D is uncertain. V lost 5 bases to trimming and J lost 0 bases, with 7 bases between them. Germline V CDR1 and CDR2: SQVTM, ANQGSEA. The CDR3 length is 13 residues. Here the CDR3 DNA reads TGCAGCGTTAGGTGGACAACTAATGAAAAACTGTTTTTT. This sequence encodes CSVRWTTNEKLFF. Complete variable domain (other parts from reference TRBV29-1 and TRBJ1-4): SAVISQKPSRDICQRGTSLTIQCQVDSQVTMMFWYRQQPGQSLTLIATANQGSEATYESGFVIDKFPISRPNLTFSTLTVSNMSPEDSSIYLCSVRWTTNEKLFFGSGTQLSVL.